This record concerns one TCR beta chain sequence. This record comes from a study of blood T cell repertoires in COVID-19. Overall study context: PBMCs, B-cell-depleted T cells, or T cells were the source of the cDNA or gDNA that made up the material.

V lost 7 bases to trimming and J lost 5 bases, with 8 bases between them. The CDR3 has 11 amino acids. Germline V gene sequence: CDR1 LGHDT, CDR2 YNNKEL (reference sequence). The repertoire was sequenced with immunoSEQ multiplex PCR; TCRdb's copy has only in-frame clones and lacks some. The sample records 65,000 to 90,000 clones, roughly four fifths being singletons. The source material was peripheral blood. The sequence came from a man between 60 and 70 years old with acute or convalescent COVID-19. The chain couples TRBV3-1 (or the pseudogene TRBV3-2) to TRBJ2-5, with D hard to call. CDR3 DNA sequence: TGTGCCAGCACCCTCCGGGAGACCCAGTACTTC. It specifies CASTLRETQYF.